The rows below give T cell receptor beta chains drawn from one sample of a study of T cells in localized non-small cell lung cancer. Assay: immunoSEQ multiplex PCR; the TCRdb copy retains only in-frame clones and omits some. The repertoire includes around 1,800 clones, less than 25% of them detected once, and 20% to 30% sits in the top ten. The starting material was normal lung tissue next to the tumor, obtained before any cancer treatment. These receptors came from a man between 40 and 69 years old with stage I lung adenocarcinoma. CDR3s include the opening cysteine and the closing phenylalanine or tryptophan. D genes are given only for firm matches. Clone sizes are given selectively: once, few, many, or a class where the clone is expanded.

J gene: TRBJ2-1
D gene: NA
clone size: NA
V gene: TRBV19
CDR3 DNA: TGTGCCAGTAGTATATACAATGAGCAGTTCTTC
CDR3 protein: CASSIYNEQFF

J gene: TRBJ2-2
D gene: NA
clone size: medium-sized
V gene: TRBV11-3
CDR3 DNA: TGTGCCAGCAGCTTCGGGGCAGGGCGCGGCACCGGGGAGCTGTTTTTT
CDR3 protein: CASSFGAGRGTGELFF

J gene: TRBJ2-5
D gene: NA
clone size: NA
V gene: TRBV9
CDR3 DNA: TGTGCCAGCAGCGCGGAGGGGCGGGAGACCCAGTACTTC
CDR3 protein: CASSAEGRETQYF

J gene: TRBJ2-2
D gene: NA
clone size: NA
V gene: TRBV11-3
CDR3 DNA: TGTGCCAGCAGCTTGACAGGCTACGCCGGGGAGCTGTTTTTT
CDR3 protein: CASSLTGYAGELFF

J gene: TRBJ1-2
D gene: TRBD1
clone size: few
V gene: TRBV18
CDR3 DNA: TGTGCCAGCTCACGGCCACAGGGGGCCTACACCTTC
CDR3 protein: CASSRPQGAYTF

J gene: TRBJ2-3
D gene: NA
clone size: NA
V gene: TRBV9
CDR3 DNA: TGTGCCAGCAGCGTAGGCCTTTCGTCTTACACAGATACGCAGTATTTT
CDR3 protein: CASSVGLSSYTDTQYF

J gene: TRBJ1-2
D gene: NA
clone size: few
V gene: TRBV1
CDR3 DNA: TGCGCCAGCAGCCAAGCCTTAGGACAGGCTAACTATGGCTACACCTTC
CDR3 protein: CASSQALGQANYGYTF

J gene: TRBJ2-2
D gene: TRBD2
clone size: NA
V gene: TRBV11-3
CDR3 DNA: TGTGCCAGCATGGAAGCGGGGGGCTATACCGGGGAGCTGTTTTTT
CDR3 protein: CASMEAGGYTGELFF

J gene: TRBJ1-4
D gene: NA
clone size: NA
V gene: TRBV30
CDR3 DNA: TGTGCCTGGACAACCGGTTTTAATGAAAAACTGTTTTTT
CDR3 protein: CAWTTGFNEKLFF

J gene: TRBJ2-7
D gene: NA
clone size: NA
V gene: TRBV18
CDR3 DNA: TGTGCCAGCTCCCGAGAGAGTAACTCCTACGAGCAGTACTTC
CDR3 protein: CASSRESNSYEQYF

J gene: TRBJ2-1
D gene: NA
clone size: NA
V gene: TRBV6-8
CDR3 DNA: TGTGCCAGCAGCCAGCTCGGGGGCAATGAGCAGTTCTTC
CDR3 protein: CASSQLGGNEQFF

J gene: TRBJ1-4
D gene: NA
clone size: NA
V gene: TRBV6-8
CDR3 DNA: TGTGCCAGCAGTCGGGACGGCTCTAATGAAAAACTGTTTTTT
CDR3 protein: CASSRDGSNEKLFF

J gene: TRBJ1-5
D gene: NA
clone size: NA
V gene: TRBV29-1
CDR3 DNA: TGCCGAAGTCTGAGAGAGGGAGGGGTGGGCAATCAGCCCCAGCATTTT
CDR3 protein: CRSLREGGVGNQPQHF

J gene: TRBJ2-7
D gene: NA
clone size: medium-sized
V gene: TRBV11-3
CDR3 DNA: TGTGCCAGCAGCCAAGTTCGCCCAAAGGGCCTAGCCTTGAGCTCCTACGAGCAGTACTTC
CDR3 protein: CASSQVRPKGLALSSYEQYF

J gene: TRBJ2-5
D gene: TRBD2
clone size: NA
V gene: TRBV28
CDR3 DNA: TGTGCCAGCAGCCCCGAGGGTAGCGGGAGTTACCAGACCCAGTACTTC
CDR3 protein: CASSPEGSGSYQTQYF

J gene: TRBJ1-1
D gene: NA
clone size: NA
V gene: TRBV30
CDR3 DNA: TGTGCCTCCAGGGTACTGAACACTGAAGCTTTCTTT
CDR3 protein: CASRVLNTEAFF

J gene: TRBJ1-1
D gene: NA
clone size: few
V gene: TRBV19
CDR3 DNA: TGTGCCAGTAGGGGAGACAGGTTGAACACTGAAGCTTTCTTT
CDR3 protein: CASRGDRLNTEAFF

J gene: TRBJ2-1
D gene: TRBD1
clone size: once
V gene: TRBV28
CDR3 DNA: TGTGCCAGCAGTTTAGGGGACAGGGGGCACGATGAGCAGTTCTTC
CDR3 protein: CASSLGDRGHDEQFF

J gene: TRBJ1-1
D gene: TRBD1
clone size: few
V gene: TRBV11-3
CDR3 DNA: TGTGCCAGCAGCCCGATCCCGGACAGGGTCAACACTGAAGCTTTCTTT
CDR3 protein: CASSPIPDRVNTEAFF

J gene: TRBJ2-1
D gene: NA
clone size: NA
V gene: TRBV30
CDR3 DNA: TGTGCCTGGAGTGACAGGACGCTAGGAGAGCAGTTCTTC
CDR3 protein: CAWSDRTLGEQFF

J gene: TRBJ2-7
D gene: TRBD2
clone size: few
V gene: TRBV2
CDR3 DNA: TGTGCCAGCAGTGGGGAGCGGGGGGCCTCCTACGAGCAGTACTTC
CDR3 protein: CASSGERGASYEQYF

J gene: TRBJ2-1
D gene: TRBD2
clone size: medium-sized
V gene: TRBV9
CDR3 DNA: TGTGCCAGCAGCGGCCCTAGCGGGAGCTCCTACAATGAGCAGTTCTTC
CDR3 protein: CASSGPSGSSYNEQFF